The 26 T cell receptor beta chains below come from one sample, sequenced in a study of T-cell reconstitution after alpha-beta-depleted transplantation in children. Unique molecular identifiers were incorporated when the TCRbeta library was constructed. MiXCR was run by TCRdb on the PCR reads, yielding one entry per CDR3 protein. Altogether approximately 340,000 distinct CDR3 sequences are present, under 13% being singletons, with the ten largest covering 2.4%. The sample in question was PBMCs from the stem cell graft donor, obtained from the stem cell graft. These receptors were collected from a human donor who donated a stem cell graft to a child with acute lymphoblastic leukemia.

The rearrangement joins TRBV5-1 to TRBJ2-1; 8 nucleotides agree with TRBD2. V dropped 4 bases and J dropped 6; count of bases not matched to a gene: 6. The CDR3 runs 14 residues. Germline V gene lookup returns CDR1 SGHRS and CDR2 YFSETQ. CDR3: CASSVREGGNEQFF. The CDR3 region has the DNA TGCGCCAGCAGCGTACGGGAGGGGGGCAATGAGCAGTTCTTC.

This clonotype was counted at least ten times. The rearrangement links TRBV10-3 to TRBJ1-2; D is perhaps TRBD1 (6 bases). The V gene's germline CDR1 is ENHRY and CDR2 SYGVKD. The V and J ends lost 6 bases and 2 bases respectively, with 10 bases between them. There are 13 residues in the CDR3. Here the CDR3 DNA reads TGTGCCATCAGCACAGGGCTCAACTATGGCTACACCTTC. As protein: CAISTGLNYGYTF.

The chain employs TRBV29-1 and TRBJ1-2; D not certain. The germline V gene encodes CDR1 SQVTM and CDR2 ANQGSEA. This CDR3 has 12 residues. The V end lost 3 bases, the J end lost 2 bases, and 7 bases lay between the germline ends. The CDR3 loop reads CSVEGMNYGYTF. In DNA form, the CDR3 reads TGCAGCGTTGAGGGAATGAACTATGGCTACACCTTC.

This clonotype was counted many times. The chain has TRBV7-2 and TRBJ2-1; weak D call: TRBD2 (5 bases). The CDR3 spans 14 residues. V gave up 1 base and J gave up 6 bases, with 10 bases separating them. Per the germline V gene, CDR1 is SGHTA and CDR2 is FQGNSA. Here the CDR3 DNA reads TGTGCCAGCAGCTTAGTAGGCACTAGCAATGAGCAGTTCTTC. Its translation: CASSLVGTSNEQFF.

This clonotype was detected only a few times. For the CDR3, the DNA is TGTGCCAGCAGCCGGCTCGTCGGATCAAGCTCCTACAATGAGCAGTTCTTC. It specifies CASSRLVGSSSYNEQFF. This sequence joins TRBV7-9 and TRBJ2-1; D is unresolved. The germline V and J ends were trimmed by 5 bases and 0 bases, with 17 bases remaining between them. This CDR3 contains 17 residues. Germline V CDR1 and CDR2: SEHNR, FQNEAQ (reference sequence).

The CDR3 protein is CASSGGGQVPYEQYF. CDR3 coding DNA: TGTGCCAGCAGCGGGGGGGGACAGGTTCCCTACGAGCAGTACTTC. The chain carries TRBV4-2 and TRBJ2-7; tentative D call: TRBD1 (8 bases). The CDR3 runs 15 residues. V was shortened by 5 bases and J by 2 bases, with 16 bases between the two germline ends. CDR1 is LGHNA, CDR2 YNFKEQ, per germline.

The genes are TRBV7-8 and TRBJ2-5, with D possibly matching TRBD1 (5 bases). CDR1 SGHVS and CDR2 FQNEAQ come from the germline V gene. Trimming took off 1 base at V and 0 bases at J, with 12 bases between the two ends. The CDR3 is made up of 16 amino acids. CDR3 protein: CASSLDPTDYQETQYF. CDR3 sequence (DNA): TGTGCCAGCAGCTTAGACCCGACAGACTACCAAGAGACCCAGTACTTC.

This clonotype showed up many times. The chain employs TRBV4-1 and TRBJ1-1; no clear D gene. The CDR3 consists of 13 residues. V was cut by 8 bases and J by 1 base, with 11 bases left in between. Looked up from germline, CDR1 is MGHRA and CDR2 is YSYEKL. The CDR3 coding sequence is TGCGCCAGCTCCTCTATACAGAACACTGAAGCTTTCTTT. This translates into CASSSIQNTEAFF.

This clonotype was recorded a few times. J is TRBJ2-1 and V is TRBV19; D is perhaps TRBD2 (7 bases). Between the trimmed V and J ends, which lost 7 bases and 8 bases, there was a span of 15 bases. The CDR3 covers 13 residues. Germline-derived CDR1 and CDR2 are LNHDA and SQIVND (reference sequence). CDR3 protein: CASTTVGGHEQFF. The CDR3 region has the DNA TGTGCCAGTACCACCGTCGGGGGGCATGAGCAGTTCTTC.

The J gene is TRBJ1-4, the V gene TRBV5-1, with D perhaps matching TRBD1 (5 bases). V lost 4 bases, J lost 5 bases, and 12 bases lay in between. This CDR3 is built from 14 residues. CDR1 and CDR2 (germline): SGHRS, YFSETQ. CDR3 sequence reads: CASSKTVGNEKLFF. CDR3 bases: TGCGCCAGCAGCAAGACAGTAGGCAATGAAAAACTGTTTTTT.

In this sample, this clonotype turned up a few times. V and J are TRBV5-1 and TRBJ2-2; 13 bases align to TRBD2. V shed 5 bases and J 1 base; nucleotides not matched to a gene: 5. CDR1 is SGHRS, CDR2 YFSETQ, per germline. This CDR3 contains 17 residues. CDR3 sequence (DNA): TGCGCCAGCAGTCGGGGACTAGCGGGGCAGAACACCGGGGAGCTGTTTTTT. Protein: CASSRGLAGQNTGELFF. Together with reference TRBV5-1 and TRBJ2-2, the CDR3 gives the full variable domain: KAGVTQTPRYLIKTRGQQVTLSCSPISGHRSVSWYQQTPGQGLQFLFEYFSETQRNKGNFPGRFSGRQFSNSRSEMNVSTLELGDSALYLCASSRGLAGQNTGELFFGEGSRLTVL.

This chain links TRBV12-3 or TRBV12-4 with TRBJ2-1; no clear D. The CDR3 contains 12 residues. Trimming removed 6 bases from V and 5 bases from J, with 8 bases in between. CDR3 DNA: TGTGCCAGCAGGGGGTTAGACAATGAGCAGTTCTTC. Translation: CASRGLDNEQFF.

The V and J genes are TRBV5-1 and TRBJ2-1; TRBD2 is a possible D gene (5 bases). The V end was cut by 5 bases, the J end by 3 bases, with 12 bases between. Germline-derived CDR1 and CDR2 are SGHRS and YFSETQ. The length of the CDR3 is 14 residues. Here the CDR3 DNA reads TGCGCCAGCAGTAAAGCGGAATACTACAATGAGCAGTTCTTC. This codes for CASSKAEYYNEQFF.

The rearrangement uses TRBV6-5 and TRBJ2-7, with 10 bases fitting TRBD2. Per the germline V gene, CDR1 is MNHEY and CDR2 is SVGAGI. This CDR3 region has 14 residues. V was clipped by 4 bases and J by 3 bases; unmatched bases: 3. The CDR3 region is CASSSSGGYYEQYF. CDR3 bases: TGTGCCAGCAGTTCTAGCGGGGGATACTACGAGCAGTACTTC.

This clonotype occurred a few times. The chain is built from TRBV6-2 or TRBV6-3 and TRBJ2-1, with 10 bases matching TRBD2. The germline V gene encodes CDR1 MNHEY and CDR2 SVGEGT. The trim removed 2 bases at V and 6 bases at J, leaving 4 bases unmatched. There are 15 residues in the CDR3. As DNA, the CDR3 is TGTGCCAGCAGTTACGGTACTAGCGGGACCAATGAGCAGTTCTTC. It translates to CASSYGTSGTNEQFF.

For the CDR3, the DNA is TGTGCCAGCACCCTCGGAGGGGGCAGAGGCACAGATACGCAGTATTTT. Its protein product is CASTLGGGRGTDTQYF. The rearrangement links TRBV12-3 or TRBV12-4 to TRBJ2-3; D might be TRBD1 (7 bases). V was clipped by 7 bases and J by 1 base, with 18 bases between them. The CDR3 spans 16 residues.

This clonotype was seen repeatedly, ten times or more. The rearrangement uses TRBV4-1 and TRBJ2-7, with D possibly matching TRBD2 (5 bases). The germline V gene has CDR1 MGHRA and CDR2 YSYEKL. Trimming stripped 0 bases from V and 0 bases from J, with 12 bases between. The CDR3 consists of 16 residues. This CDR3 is CASSQDPDTSSYEQYF. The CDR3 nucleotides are TGCGCCAGCAGCCAAGATCCCGACACTAGCTCCTACGAGCAGTACTTC.

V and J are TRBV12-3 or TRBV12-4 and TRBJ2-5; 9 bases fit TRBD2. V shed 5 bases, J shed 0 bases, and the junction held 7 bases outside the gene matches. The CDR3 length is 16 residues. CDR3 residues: CASSGTSRPYQETQYF. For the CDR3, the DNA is TGTGCCAGCAGTGGGACTAGCCGCCCGTACCAAGAGACCCAGTACTTC.

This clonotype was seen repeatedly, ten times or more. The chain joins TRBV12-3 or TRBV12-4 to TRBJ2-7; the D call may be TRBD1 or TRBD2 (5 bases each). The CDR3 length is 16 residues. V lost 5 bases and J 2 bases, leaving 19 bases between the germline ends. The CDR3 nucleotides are TGTGCCAGCAGTGAGCCCCGGGACCAGGTGACCTACGAGCAGTACTTC. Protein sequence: CASSEPRDQVTYEQYF.

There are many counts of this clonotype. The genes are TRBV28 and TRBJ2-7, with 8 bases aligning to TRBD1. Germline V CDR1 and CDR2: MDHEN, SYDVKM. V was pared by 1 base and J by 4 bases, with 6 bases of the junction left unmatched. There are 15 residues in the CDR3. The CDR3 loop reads CASSLSRTGRYEQYF. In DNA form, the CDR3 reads TGTGCCAGCAGTTTATCCAGGACAGGGAGATACGAGCAGTACTTC. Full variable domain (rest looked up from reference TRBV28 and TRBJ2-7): DVKVTQSSRYLVKRTGEKVFLECVQDMDHENMFWYRQDPGLGLRLIYFSYDVKMKEKGDIPEGYSVSREKKERFSLILESASTNQTSMYLCASSLSRTGRYEQYFGPGTRLTVT.

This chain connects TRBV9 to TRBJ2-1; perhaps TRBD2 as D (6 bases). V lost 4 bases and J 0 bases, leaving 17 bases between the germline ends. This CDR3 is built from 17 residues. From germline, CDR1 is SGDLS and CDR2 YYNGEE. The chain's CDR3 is CASSPLGGGASYNEQFF. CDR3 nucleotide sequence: TGTGCCAGCAGCCCCTTGGGCGGAGGGGCCTCCTACAATGAGCAGTTCTTC.

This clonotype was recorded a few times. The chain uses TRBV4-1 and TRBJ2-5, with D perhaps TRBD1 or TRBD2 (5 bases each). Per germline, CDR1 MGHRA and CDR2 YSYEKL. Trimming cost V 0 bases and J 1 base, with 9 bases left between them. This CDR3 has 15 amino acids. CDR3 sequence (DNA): TGCGCCAGCAGCCAAGACTCCGGGACCCAAGAGACCCAGTACTTC. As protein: CASSQDSGTQETQYF.

The CDR3 here is CASSQTAASGYTDTQYF. CDR3 coding DNA: TGTGCCAGCAGCCAAACGGCGGCTAGCGGCTACACAGATACGCAGTATTTT. The gene calls are TRBV7-3 and TRBJ2-3; 7 bases fit TRBD2. The V gene end was trimmed by 5 bases and the J gene end by 2 bases; junction bases not matched to a gene: 13. This CDR3 comprises 17 residues. The germline V gene encodes CDR1 SGHTA and CDR2 FQGTGA. The full variable domain, rest sourced from reference TRBV7-3 and TRBJ2-3, is GAGVSQTPSNKVTEKGKYVELRCDPISGHTALYWYRQSLGQGPEFLIYFQGTGAADDSGLPNDRFFAVRPEGSVSTLKIQRTERGDSAVYLCASSQTAASGYTDTQYFGPGTRLTVL.

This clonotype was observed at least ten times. This CDR3 reads CASSLSYDGGGRETQYF. CDR3 nucleotides: TGTGCCAGCAGTCTCTCGTATGACGGGGGCGGGAGAGAGACCCAGTACTTC. This chain connects TRBV12-3 or TRBV12-4 to TRBJ2-5; a weak D match, TRBD2 (7 bases). Trimming pared 5 bases from V and 4 bases from J, leaving 23 bases between. CDR3 length equals 17 residues.

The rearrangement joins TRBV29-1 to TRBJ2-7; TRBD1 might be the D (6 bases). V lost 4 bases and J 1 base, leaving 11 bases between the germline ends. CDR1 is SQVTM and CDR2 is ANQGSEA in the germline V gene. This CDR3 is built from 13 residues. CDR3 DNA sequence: TGCAGCGTTGGACGAGGGGGATCCTACGAGCAGTACTTC. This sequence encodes CSVGRGGSYEQYF.

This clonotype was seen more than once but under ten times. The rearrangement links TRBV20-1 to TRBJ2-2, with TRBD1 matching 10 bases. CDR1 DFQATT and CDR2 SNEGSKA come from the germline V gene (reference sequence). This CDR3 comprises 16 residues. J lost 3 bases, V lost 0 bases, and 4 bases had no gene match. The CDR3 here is CSARDPGQGHTGELFF. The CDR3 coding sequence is TGCAGTGCTAGAGATCCGGGACAGGGGCACACCGGGGAGCTGTTTTTT.